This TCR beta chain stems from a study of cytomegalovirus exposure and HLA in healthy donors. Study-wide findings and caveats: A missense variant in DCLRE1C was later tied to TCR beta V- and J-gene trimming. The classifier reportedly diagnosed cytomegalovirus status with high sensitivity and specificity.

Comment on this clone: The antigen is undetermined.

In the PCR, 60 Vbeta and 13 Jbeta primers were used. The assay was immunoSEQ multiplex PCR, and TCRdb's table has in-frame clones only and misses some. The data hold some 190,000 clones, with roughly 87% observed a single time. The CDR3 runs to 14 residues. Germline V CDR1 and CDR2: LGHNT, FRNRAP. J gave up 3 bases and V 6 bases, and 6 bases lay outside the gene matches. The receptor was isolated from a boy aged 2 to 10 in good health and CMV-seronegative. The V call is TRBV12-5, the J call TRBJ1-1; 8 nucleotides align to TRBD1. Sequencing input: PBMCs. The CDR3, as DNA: TGTGCTAGTGGAAAAGGACAGGGAGACACTGAAGCTTTCTTT. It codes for CASGKGQGDTEAFF.